A single sample is the source of the 25 T cell receptor beta chains below, sequenced in a study of shared clonotypes between healthy human individuals. Profiled with immunoSEQ multiplex PCR; TCRdb holds only in-frame clones, not every one. The table shows around 2.1 million clones, with around 93% occurring only once. CD45RO-negative, CCR7-selected cells formed the naive CD8 fraction, which excluded terminally differentiated effector memory CD45RA+ cells. Sequencing was done on a sample of naive CD8+ T cells from PBMCs. The receptors stem from a man aged 18 to 29 in good health. Some clones in this sample may be carry-over from other donors' samples.

This clone was observed a few times. The J gene is TRBJ1-1, the V gene TRBV29-1; no reliable D call. The V end lost 4 bases, the J end lost 2 bases, and 11 bases lay between the germline ends. Germline loops: CDR1 SQVTM, CDR2 ANQGSEA. CDR3 length: 13 residues. CDR3 DNA: TGCAGCGTTGTCGGCGGTCCAAACACTGAAGCTTTCTTT. It translates to CSVVGGPNTEAFF.

V gene TRBV7-8 combines with J gene TRBJ2-3; no clear D. The V end was cut by 0 bases, the J end by 4 bases, with 5 bases between. Germline CDR1 is SGHVS and CDR2 is FQNEAQ. This CDR3 contains 13 residues. The CDR3 bases are TGTGCCAGCAGCTTAGCATTGGCAGATACGCAGTATTTT. This gives the protein CASSLALADTQYF.

The rearrangement links TRBV5-6 to TRBJ2-5; TRBD1 matches at 7 bases. The J segment lost 3 bases and the V segment lost 0 bases, leaving 8 bases of the junction unmatched. The CDR3 has 16 amino acids. Germline-derived CDR1 and CDR2 are SGHDT and YYEEEE. DNA for the CDR3: TGTGCCAGCAGCTTGGACAGGGGCGATCCCAAAGAGACCCAGTACTTC. Translated, it gives CASSLDRGDPKETQYF.

Concerning this clone: This same CDR3 is encoded by further DNA sequences in the sample. The rearrangement links TRBV27 to TRBJ1-1; no clear D gene. Trimming removed 3 bases at V and 1 base at J, with 6 bases between. The CDR3 consists of 13 residues. CDR1 MNHEY and CDR2 SMNVEV come from the germline V gene (reference sequence). CDR3 DNA sequence: TGTGCCAGCAGTTTGTGGCCGAACACTGAAGCTTTCTTT. As protein: CASSLWPNTEAFF.

This chain uses TRBV5-1 with TRBJ2-5, with D possibly matching TRBD2 (5 bases). Looked up from germline, CDR1 is SGHRS and CDR2 is YFSETQ. Trimming left V 2 bases short and J 5 bases short, with 16 bases between. The CDR3 is 15 residues long. CDR3 bases: TGCGCCAGCAGCTTTGGGGAGTTGGGTGCGGAGACCCAGTACTTC. Translating it yields CASSFGELGAETQYF.

This chain joins TRBV5-6 and TRBJ2-7; 10 bases fit TRBD2. The ends lost 4 bases at V and 6 bases at J; junction bases unmatched: 10. The germline V gene has CDR1 SGHDT and CDR2 YYEEEE. The CDR3 length is 15 residues. The CDR3 spells CASSQAGGPFFEQYF. The CDR3 DNA reads as TGTGCCAGCAGCCAAGCGGGAGGGCCTTTTTTCGAGCAGTACTTC.

The chain recombines TRBV13 with TRBJ1-2, with 8 bases aligning to TRBD1. Germline CDR1 is PRHDT and CDR2 is FYEKMQ (reference sequence). The CDR3 contains 13 residues. The trim removed 3 bases at V and 6 bases at J, leaving 3 bases unmatched. The CDR3 nucleotides read TGTGCCAGCAGCTTTTCAGGGGGCGATGGCTACACCTTC. Protein product: CASSFSGGDGYTF.

This chain connects TRBV6-5 to TRBJ2-1, with a weak D call TRBD1 (5 bases). Between the trimmed V and J ends, which lost 5 bases and 2 bases, there was a span of 13 bases. This CDR3 spans 15 amino acids. CDR1 is MNHEY and CDR2 is SVGAGI in the germline V gene. In nucleotides, the CDR3 is TGTGCCAGCAGTCGAAATACCAGGGCCTACAATGAGCAGTTCTTC. Protein: CASSRNTRAYNEQFF.

The J gene is TRBJ2-1, the V gene TRBV6-1, with 8 bases aligning to TRBD1. CDR3 length: 15 residues. Germline V gene lookup returns CDR1 MNHNS and CDR2 SASEGT. J gave up 3 bases and V 4 bases, and 5 bases lay outside the gene matches. The CDR3 reads CASSGGTGFYNEQFF. CDR3 DNA: TGTGCCAGCAGTGGCGGGACAGGCTTCTACAATGAGCAGTTCTTC.

The gene calls are TRBV7-9 and TRBJ2-7, with D possibly TRBD2 on 5 matching bases. Trimming removed 4 bases from V and 7 bases from J, with 17 bases in between. Germline lookup yields CDR1 SEHNR and CDR2 FQNEAQ (reference sequence). The CDR3 contains 14 residues. CDR3 protein: CASSSIRGPVEQYF. The CDR3, as DNA: TGTGCCAGCAGCTCAATCCGGGGTCCAGTGGAGCAGTACTTC. Full variable domain (outside the CDR3, taken from reference TRBV7-9 and TRBJ2-7): DTGVSQNPRHKITKRGQNVTFRCDPISEHNRLYWYRQTLGQGPEFLTYFQNEAQLEKSRLLSDRFSAERPKGSFSTLEIQRTEQGDSAMYLCASSSIRGPVEQYFGPGTRLTVT.

This clone was seen a handful of times. Other DNA sequences from this sample encode an identical CDR3 as well. The chain is built from TRBV19 and TRBJ2-1; D uncertain. Germline CDR1 is LNHDA and CDR2 is SQIVND (reference sequence). This CDR3 spans 11 amino acids. The V and J ends lost 3 bases and 6 bases respectively, with 3 bases between them. In nucleotides, the CDR3 is TGTGCCAGTAGTATCGGCAATGAGCAGTTCTTC. It encodes CASSIGNEQFF.

The V call is TRBV5-4, the J call TRBJ1-1; no reliable D call. The CDR3 extends over 16 amino acids. V was cut by 1 base and J by 1 base, with 14 bases left in between. Germline loops: CDR1 SGHNT, CDR2 YYREEE (reference sequence). DNA for the CDR3: TGTGCCAGCAGCTTGAGGCGGGAGAAACGGAACACTGAAGCTTTCTTT. This encodes CASSLRREKRNTEAFF. Full variable domain (remainder filled in from reference TRBV5-4 and TRBJ1-1): ETGVTQSPTHLIKTRGQQVTLRCSSQSGHNTVSWYQQALGQGPQFIFQYYREEENGRGNFPPRFSGLQFPNYSSELNVNALELDDSALYLCASSLRREKRNTEAFFGQGTRLTVV.

The chain recombines TRBV27 with TRBJ2-1, with 8 bases identical to TRBD1. Per germline, CDR1 MNHEY and CDR2 SMNVEV (reference sequence). CDR3 size: 13 residues. The J segment lost 7 bases and the V segment lost 3 bases, leaving 2 bases of the junction unmatched. The CDR3 DNA reads as TGTGCCAGCAGTTTTGGACAGGGTAATGAGCAGTTCTTC. Translating gives CASSFGQGNEQFF.

In DNA form, the CDR3 reads TGTGCCAGCAGCAAAGAATCGGCAGGTGAGAACACTGAAGCTTTCTTT. This sequence encodes CASSKESAGENTEAFF. V gene TRBV21-1 combines with J gene TRBJ1-1; the table names TRBD1, a call not compared with the DNA. TRBV21-1 is deemed a pseudogene. The CDR3 spans 16 residues.

The count of this clone is one. The chain has TRBV30 and TRBJ1-2; the D is unclear. Trimming cost V 4 bases and J 8 bases, with 11 bases left between them. The CDR3 covers 11 residues. Germline CDR1 and CDR2: GTSNPN and SVGIG (reference sequence). The DNA of the CDR3 is TGTGCCTGGACCAGAGAGTGGGGCTACACCTTC. Translation: CAWTREWGYTF.

This clone was picked up one time. This chain joins TRBV13 and TRBJ2-3; D might be TRBD2 (6 bases). The germline gives CDR1 PRHDT, CDR2 FYEKMQ (reference sequence). The CDR3 length is 12 residues. V lost 5 bases to trimming and J lost 6 bases, with 9 bases between them. CDR3 sequence reads: CASSPRGDTQYF. CDR3 DNA: TGTGCCAGCAGCCCTCGGGGGGATACGCAGTATTTT.

This sequence joins TRBV18 and TRBJ2-3; 10 bases are a match to TRBD1. Germline CDR1 is KGHSH and CDR2 is LQKENI. After removal of 4 bases from V and 2 bases from J, the junction contained 3 bases not matched to a gene. This CDR3 spans 15 amino acids. This CDR3 is CASSLDRGNTDTQYF. CDR3 DNA sequence: TGTGCCAGCTCACTGGACAGGGGGAACACAGATACGCAGTATTTT.

This chain connects TRBV29-1 to TRBJ2-1, with 11 bases aligning to TRBD1. There are 13 residues in the CDR3. V lost 7 bases, J lost 7 bases, and 6 bases stayed unmatched. In germline, CDR1 is SQVTM, CDR2 ANQGSEA. The CDR3 sequence: CSALGQGVNEQFF. The DNA for the CDR3 is TGCAGCGCTCTGGGACAGGGGGTAAATGAGCAGTTCTTC.

Concerning this clone: A read error may produce the germline difference seen at one junction end. The CDR3, as DNA: TGTGCCAGCAGCTTATGGGGAGGGACAGGGAGTCAGCCCCAGCATTTT. Its protein product is CASSLWGGTGSQPQHF. This sequence joins TRBV28 and TRBJ1-5; 9 positions match TRBD1. Looked up from germline, CDR1 is MDHEN and CDR2 is SYDVKM. The CDR3 is 16 amino acids.

This chain uses TRBV9 with TRBJ2-3; no clear D. This CDR3 is built from 17 residues. The ends were cut back, 1 base at V and 1 base at J, with 16 bases in the middle. Germline-derived CDR1 and CDR2 are SGDLS and YYNGEE. CDR3 residues: CASSVNPRSGGTDTQYF. The CDR3 DNA is TGTGCCAGCAGCGTAAACCCCCGGTCGGGCGGCACAGATACGCAGTATTTT.

The rearrangement links TRBV9 to TRBJ1-3; 7 bases agree with TRBD1. The CDR3 loop spans 16 amino acids. The ends lost 0 bases at V and 0 bases at J; junction bases unmatched: 3. Per the germline V gene, CDR1 is SGDLS and CDR2 is YYNGEE. The chain's CDR3 is CASSVDGQVSGNTIYF. In DNA, the CDR3 is TGTGCCAGCAGCGTAGATGGACAGGTCTCTGGAAACACCATATATTTT.

V usage is TRBV7-9 and J usage is TRBJ2-7, with D unresolved. The CDR3 totals 13 residues. Germline-derived CDR1 and CDR2 are SEHNR and FQNEAQ (reference sequence). Deletions cut 10 bases from V and 9 bases from J, with 22 bases between. The CDR3 region is CATSNDRQPRQYF. In DNA, the CDR3 is TGTGCCACGTCGAACGATCGGCAGCCAAGGCAGTACTTC.

This sequence joins TRBV28 and TRBJ2-1, with TRBD1 as a possible D gene (5 bases). Germline V CDR1 and CDR2: MDHEN, SYDVKM. The CDR3 is 15 amino acids. The V and J ends lost 6 bases and 2 bases respectively, with 14 bases between them. CDR3 sequence (DNA): TGTGCCAGCAGCGAGACCAGGGCAGCCTACAATGAGCAGTTCTTC. Translated: CASSETRAAYNEQFF.

V is TRBV4-1 and J is TRBJ1-4; D ambiguous. V was cut by 0 bases and J by 7 bases, with 12 bases left in between. Germline V gene data show CDR1 as MGHRA and CDR2 as YSYEKL. The CDR3 totals 15 residues. The CDR3 reads CASSQDGRRGEKLFF. In DNA, the CDR3 is TGCGCCAGCAGCCAAGATGGGAGGAGAGGTGAAAAACTGTTTTTT.

The CDR3 reads CASSQDKRPKETQYF. The CDR3, as DNA: TGTGCCAGCAGCCAAGATAAGCGGCCCAAAGAGACCCAGTACTTC. This chain joins TRBV4-2 and TRBJ2-5; tentative D call: TRBD2 (5 bases). Germline CDR1 LGHNA, CDR2 YNFKEQ. The CDR3 sequence is 15 residues long. V lost 0 bases to trimming and J lost 3 bases, with 11 bases between them.